This T cell receptor (beta chain) was observed in a study of T cell repertoires and Cas9 in healthy adults. Study-level background: CD4 and CD8 compartments: SpCas9-reactive T cells profiled for potency, cytotoxicity, lineage.

This clone has just a few counts. Its antigen remains unknown. The protocol was immunoSEQ multiplex PCR, while the TCRdb copy is restricted to in-frame clones and leaves out a portion. The sample shows some 15,000 clones, roughly 89% of them seen only once. Looked up from germline, CDR1 is SGHRS and CDR2 is YFSETQ. V was cut by 7 bases and J by 2 bases, with 7 bases left in between. The CDR3 is 12 residues long. Study-wide points: SpCas9-reactive regulatory T cells reportedly mitigated SpCas9-reactive effector T cells in vitro.

The receptor was isolated from a human donor in good health. The genes are TRBV5-1 and TRBJ1-3; no reliable D call. The sequenced sample consisted of Tregs (CD4+, CD25+, CD127-, CD137-, CD154-) from PBMCs; culture status not recorded. The CDR3: CASGETGNTIYF. The CDR3 region has the DNA TGCGCCAGCGGGGAAACTGGAAACACCATATATTTT.